A selection of T cell receptor beta chains follows, all from one sample in a study of blood T cell repertoires in COVID-19. Assay: immunoSEQ multiplex PCR; the TCRdb copy retains only in-frame clones and omits some. The top ten hold under 7.5% of the sample, which has some 49,000 clones, approximately 91% seen once. The specimen was peripheral blood. The source of these receptors is a man aged 50 to 59 with active COVID-19. The CDR3 runs from the conserved cysteine through the conserved F or W. A D gene is named only where the DNA matches it firmly. Only some rows state a clone size, as once, few, many or a class for expanded clones.

d_call,clone_size,v_call,j_call,cdr3_nt,cdr3_aa
NA,once,TRBV5-1,TRBJ2-3,TGCGCCAGCAGCACCAGGAACCCCGTTACCCCAGATACGCAGTATTTT,CASSTRNPVTPDTQYF
NA,NA,TRBV28,TRBJ2-3,TGTGCCAGCAGTTTATTTTCCCCGACAGATACGCAGTATTTT,CASSLFSPTDTQYF
NA,NA,TRBV7-2,TRBJ2-5,TGTGCCAGCAGCTTAACAAGACAAGAGACCCAGTACTTC,CASSLTRQETQYF
NA,once,TRBV6-4,TRBJ2-6,TGTGCCAGCAGTTTGGGGGGTGCTGGGGCCAACGTCCTGACTTTC,CASSLGGAGANVLTF
TRBD1,NA,TRBV3-1/TRBV3-2,TRBJ2-2,TGTGCCAGCAGCTCCAGGGGGACCGGGGAGCTGTTTTTT,CASSSRGTGELFF
NA,NA,TRBV18,TRBJ2-7,TGTGCCAGCTCACGGGACTTGTACGAGCAGTACTTC,CASSRDLYEQYF
NA,NA,TRBV25-1,TRBJ1-1,TGTGCCAGCATCGGAGACCCCAGGGCTGAAGCTTTCTTT,CASIGDPRAEAFF
TRBD2,NA,TRBV6-6,TRBJ2-5,TGTGCCAGCAGTCCACGGGGGGGTGGGGCGCCGAAAGAGACCCAGTACTTC,CASSPRGGGAPKETQYF
NA,NA,TRBV7-8,TRBJ1-1,TGTGCCAGCAGCTTAGAGGGCAGGGCGAACACTGAAGCTTTCTTT,CASSLEGRANTEAFF
NA,NA,TRBV2,TRBJ2-5,TGTGCCAGCAGTGAAGGAGGGATAGAGACCCAGTACTTC,CASSEGGIETQYF
TRBD1,NA,TRBV24-1,TRBJ1-6,TGTGCCACCAGTGATCAGGACAGGGTCGATTCACCCCTCCACTTT,CATSDQDRVDSPLHF
NA,NA,TRBV6-1,TRBJ2-7,TGTGCCAGCAGTGAAGCGGCGGACTCCTACGAGCAGTACTTC,CASSEAADSYEQYF
TRBD1,NA,TRBV4-2,TRBJ2-7,TGTGCCAGCAGCCACGGACAGGGAACTTCCTACGGGCAGTACTTC,CASSHGQGTSYGQYF
NA,NA,TRBV3-1/TRBV3-2,TRBJ1-6,TGTGCCAGCAGCCAAGGACTTAGGAGGTCACCCCTCCACTTT,CASSQGLRRSPLHF
TRBD1,NA,TRBV5-7,TRBJ2-1,TGTGCCAGCAGCCCCGGGACAGGGTGTGAGCAGTTCTTC,CASSPGTGCEQFF
TRBD1,NA,TRBV6-2/TRBV6-3,TRBJ1-5,TGTGCCAGCAGTTACTCTCCCGGGACAGGGCAAAATCAGCCCCAGCATTTT,CASSYSPGTGQNQPQHF
NA,NA,TRBV27,TRBJ2-7,TGTGCCAGCAGTTTAGATTACAAATCCTACGAGCAGTACTTC,CASSLDYKSYEQYF